Reported below is one T cell receptor beta chain. CDR1 is GTSNPN, CDR2 SVGIG, per germline (reference sequence). This CDR3 is 12 amino acids long. The ends were cut back, 0 bases at V and 6 bases at J, with 8 bases in the middle. Seattle participants joined during active infection and were tracked over time. The sample comes from a study of blood T cell repertoires in COVID-19. Per the study methods: Amplified reference gene primers provided the basis for estimating nucleated cell counts. The table came from immunoSEQ multiplex PCR; TCRdb's copy has only in-frame clones and leaves some out. V, J and clone size were drawn from that table, and D and trimming were deduced from the DNA. The sample has about 160,000 clones; roughly 82% are singletons.

The source is a woman aged 40 to 50 with COVID-19, enrolled during active disease. The source material was peripheral blood. The chain uses TRBV30 and TRBJ1-2; possible D gene TRBD1, 6 bases. The CDR3 sequence is CAWSVTGHGYTF. DNA of the CDR3: TGTGCCTGGAGTGTAACAGGGCATGGCTACACCTTC. The full variable domain, with the rest looked up from reference TRBV30 and TRBJ1-2, is SQTIHQWPATLVQPVGSPLSLECTVEGTSNPNLYWYRQAAGRGLQLLFYSVGIGQISSEVPQNLSASRPQDRQFILSSKKLLLSDSGFYLCAWSVTGHGYTFGSGTRLTVV.